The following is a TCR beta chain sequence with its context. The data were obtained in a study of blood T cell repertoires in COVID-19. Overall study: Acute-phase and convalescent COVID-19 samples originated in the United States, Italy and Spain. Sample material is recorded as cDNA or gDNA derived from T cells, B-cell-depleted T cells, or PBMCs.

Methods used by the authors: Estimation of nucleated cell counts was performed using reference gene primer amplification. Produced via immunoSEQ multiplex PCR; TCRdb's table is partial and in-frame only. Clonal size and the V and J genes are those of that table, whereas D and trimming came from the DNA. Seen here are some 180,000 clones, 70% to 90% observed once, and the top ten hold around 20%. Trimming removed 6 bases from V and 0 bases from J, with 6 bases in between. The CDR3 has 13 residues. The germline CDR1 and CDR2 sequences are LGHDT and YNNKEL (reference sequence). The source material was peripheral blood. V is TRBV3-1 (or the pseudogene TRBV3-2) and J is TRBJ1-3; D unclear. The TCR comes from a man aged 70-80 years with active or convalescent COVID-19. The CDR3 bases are TGTGCCAGCAGTCCAAACTCTGGAAACACCATATATTTT. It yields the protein CASSPNSGNTIYF.